This TCR beta chain originates from a study of blood T cell repertoires in COVID-19. Study as a whole: Donors in the United States, Italy and Spain gave samples during acute or convalescent COVID-19. PBMCs, B-cell-depleted T cells, or T cells provided the cDNA or gDNA that made up the material.

In the authors' workflow: Amplification from reference gene primers served as the basis for estimated nucleated cell counts. The repertoire was sequenced with immunoSEQ multiplex PCR; TCRdb's copy has only in-frame clones and lacks some. From that table come the V and J calls and clone size; the DNA was used to work out D and trimming. The sample gives 250,000 to 300,000 clones, 70% to 90% of which show up once; 3.6% is in the top ten. The CDR3 covers 15 residues. The rearrangement joins TRBV21-1 to TRBJ2-7; the table names TRBD2, a call not compared with the DNA. TRBV21-1 is designated a pseudogene. The receptor comes from a young man with active or convalescent COVID-19. Sample: peripheral blood. Here the CDR3 DNA reads TGTGCCAGCAGCAAAGGACTAGATTTCTCCTACGAGCAGTACTTC. Translated, it gives CASSKGLDFSYEQYF.